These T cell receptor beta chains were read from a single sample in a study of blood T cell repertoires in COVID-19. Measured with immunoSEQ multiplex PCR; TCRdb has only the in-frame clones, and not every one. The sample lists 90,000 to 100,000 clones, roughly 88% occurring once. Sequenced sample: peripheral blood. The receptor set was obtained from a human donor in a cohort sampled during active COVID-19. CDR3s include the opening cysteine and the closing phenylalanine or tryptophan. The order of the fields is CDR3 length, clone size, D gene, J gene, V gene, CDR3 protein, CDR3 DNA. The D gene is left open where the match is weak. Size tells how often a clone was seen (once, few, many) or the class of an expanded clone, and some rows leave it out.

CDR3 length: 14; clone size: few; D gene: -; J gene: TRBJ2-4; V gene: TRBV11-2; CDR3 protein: CASSLAGAKNIQYF; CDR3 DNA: TGTGCCAGCAGCTTAGCGGGAGCCAAAAACATTCAGTACTTC
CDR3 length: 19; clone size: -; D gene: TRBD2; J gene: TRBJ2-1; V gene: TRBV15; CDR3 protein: CATSRDRIGREGTYNEQFF; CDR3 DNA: TGTGCCACCAGCAGAGATCGAATTGGGCGGGAGGGAACCTACAATGAGCAGTTCTTC
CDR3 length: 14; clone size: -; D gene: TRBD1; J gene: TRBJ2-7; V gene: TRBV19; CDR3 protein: CASSDRGRVDEQYF; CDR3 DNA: TGTGCCAGTAGTGACAGGGGGCGCGTGGACGAGCAGTACTTC
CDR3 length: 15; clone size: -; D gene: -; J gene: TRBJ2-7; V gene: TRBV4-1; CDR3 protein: CASSQDLAPGYEQYF; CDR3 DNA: TGCGCCAGCAGCCAAGATCTTGCCCCCGGCTACGAGCAGTACTTC
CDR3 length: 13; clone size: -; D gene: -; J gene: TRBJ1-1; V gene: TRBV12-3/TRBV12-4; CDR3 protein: CASSYDRNTEAFF; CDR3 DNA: TGTGCCAGCAGTTACGACAGGAACACTGAAGCTTTCTTT
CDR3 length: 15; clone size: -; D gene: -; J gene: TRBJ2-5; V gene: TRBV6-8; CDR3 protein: CASRDTGHIQETQYF; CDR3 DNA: TGTGCCAGCAGGGACACAGGACACATCCAAGAGACCCAGTACTTC
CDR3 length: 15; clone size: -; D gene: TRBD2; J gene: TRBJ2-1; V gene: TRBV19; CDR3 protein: CASRGLAGGPNEQFF; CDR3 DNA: TGTGCCAGTAGGGGACTAGCGGGAGGGCCAAATGAGCAGTTCTTC
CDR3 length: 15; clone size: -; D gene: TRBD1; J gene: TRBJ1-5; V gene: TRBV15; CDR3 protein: CATKERGTGSQPQHF; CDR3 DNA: TGTGCCACAAAAGAACGGGGGACAGGGTCGCAGCCCCAGCATTTT
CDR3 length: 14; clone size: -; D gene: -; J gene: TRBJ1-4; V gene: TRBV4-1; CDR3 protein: CASSTQGGGEKLFF; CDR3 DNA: TGCGCCAGCAGCACACAGGGCGGGGGAGAAAAACTGTTTTTT
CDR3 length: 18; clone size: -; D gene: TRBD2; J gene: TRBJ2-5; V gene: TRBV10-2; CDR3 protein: CASRARTGELADQETQYF; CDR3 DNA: TGCGCCAGCAGGGCCCGGACGGGGGAGCTAGCGGACCAAGAGACCCAGTACTTC
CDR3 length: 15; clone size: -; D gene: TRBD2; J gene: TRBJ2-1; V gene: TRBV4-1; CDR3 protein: CASSQGGGGAVEQFF; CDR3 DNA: TGCGCCAGCAGCCAAGGGGGCGGGGGGGCGGTTGAGCAGTTCTTC
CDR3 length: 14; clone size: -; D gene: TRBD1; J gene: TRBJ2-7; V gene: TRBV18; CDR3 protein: CASSPKTGRSEQYF; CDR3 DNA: TGTGCCAGCTCACCTAAGACAGGGAGATCCGAGCAGTACTTC
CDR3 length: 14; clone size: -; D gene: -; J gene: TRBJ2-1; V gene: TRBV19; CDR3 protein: CASSISRSYNEQFF; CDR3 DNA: TGTGCCAGTAGTATATCCCGGTCCTACAATGAGCAGTTCTTC
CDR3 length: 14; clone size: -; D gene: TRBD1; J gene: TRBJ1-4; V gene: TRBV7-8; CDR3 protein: CASSSDRIGEKLFF; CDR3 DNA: TGTGCCAGCAGCTCGGACAGGATAGGCGAAAAACTGTTTTTT
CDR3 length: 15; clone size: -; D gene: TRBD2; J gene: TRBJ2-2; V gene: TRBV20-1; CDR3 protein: CSASISGASTGELFF; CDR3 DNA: TGCAGTGCTAGTATAAGCGGGGCGAGCACCGGGGAGCTGTTTTTT
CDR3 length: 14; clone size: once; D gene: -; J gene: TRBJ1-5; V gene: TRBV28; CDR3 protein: CASRRGGSGQPQHF; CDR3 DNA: TGTGCCAGCAGACGGGGGGGCAGCGGTCAGCCCCAGCATTTT
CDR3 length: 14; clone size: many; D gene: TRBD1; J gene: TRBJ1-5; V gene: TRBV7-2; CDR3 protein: CASSYGTGKQPQHF; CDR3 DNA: TGTGCCAGCAGCTATGGGACAGGGAAACAGCCCCAGCATTTT
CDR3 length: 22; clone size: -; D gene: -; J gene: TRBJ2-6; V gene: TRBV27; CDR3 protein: CASSPGFVNFGISSSGANVLTF; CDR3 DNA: TGTGCCAGCAGTCCGGGGTTCGTGAATTTTGGGATTTCTAGCTCTGGGGCCAACGTCCTGACTTTC
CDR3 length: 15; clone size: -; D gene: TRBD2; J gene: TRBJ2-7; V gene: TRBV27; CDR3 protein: CASRQSGRGGDEQYF; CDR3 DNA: TGTGCCAGCAGACAAAGCGGGAGGGGAGGGGACGAGCAGTACTTC
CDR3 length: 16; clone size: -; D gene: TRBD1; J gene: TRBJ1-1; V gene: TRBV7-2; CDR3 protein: CASSLTGGSRYTEAFF; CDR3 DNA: TGTGCCAGCAGTCTAACAGGGGGCAGTAGGTACACTGAAGCTTTCTTT
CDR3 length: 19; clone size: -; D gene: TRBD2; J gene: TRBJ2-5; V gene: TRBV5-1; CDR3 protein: CASSLGLAGGNKYQETQYF; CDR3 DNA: TGCGCCAGCAGCTTGGGGCTAGCGGGGGGCAATAAGTACCAAGAGACCCAGTACTTC
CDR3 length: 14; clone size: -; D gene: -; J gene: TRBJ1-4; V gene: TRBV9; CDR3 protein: CASSAHRDYEKLFF; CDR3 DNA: TGTGCCAGCAGCGCCCACCGGGACTACGAAAAACTGTTTTTT
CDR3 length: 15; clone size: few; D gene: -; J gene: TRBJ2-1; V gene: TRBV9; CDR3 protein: CASSVGDMTYNEQFF; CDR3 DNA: TGTGCCAGCAGCGTAGGGGACATGACCTACAATGAGCAGTTCTTC
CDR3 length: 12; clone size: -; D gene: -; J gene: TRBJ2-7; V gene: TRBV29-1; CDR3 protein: CSVGFQGYEQYF; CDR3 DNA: TGCAGCGTTGGGTTCCAGGGGTACGAGCAGTACTTC
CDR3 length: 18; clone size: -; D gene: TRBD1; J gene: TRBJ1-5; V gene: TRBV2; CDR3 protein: CASSGPDPRDSSDQPQHF; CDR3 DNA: TGTGCCAGCAGTGGCCCAGACCCAAGGGACAGTAGTGATCAGCCCCAGCATTTT
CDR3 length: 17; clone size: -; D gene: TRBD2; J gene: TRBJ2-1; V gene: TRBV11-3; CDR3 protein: CASSLDGRDIGFDEQFF; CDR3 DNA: TGTGCCAGCAGCTTAGATGGGAGGGATATCGGATTCGATGAGCAGTTCTTC
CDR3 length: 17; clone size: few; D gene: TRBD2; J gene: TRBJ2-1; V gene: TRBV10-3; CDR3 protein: CAISTGTSGGAHNEQFF; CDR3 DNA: TGTGCCATCAGTACCGGGACTAGCGGGGGGGCCCACAATGAGCAGTTCTTC
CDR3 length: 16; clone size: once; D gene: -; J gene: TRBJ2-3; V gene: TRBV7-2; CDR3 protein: CASSRRGGGFADTQYF; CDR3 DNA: TGTGCCAGCAGTCGCAGGGGAGGGGGGTTCGCAGATACGCAGTATTTT
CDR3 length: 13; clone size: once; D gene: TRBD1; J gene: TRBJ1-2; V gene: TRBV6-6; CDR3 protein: CASSGTGNFGYTF; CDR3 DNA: TGTGCCAGCTCCGGGACAGGGAATTTCGGCTACACCTTC